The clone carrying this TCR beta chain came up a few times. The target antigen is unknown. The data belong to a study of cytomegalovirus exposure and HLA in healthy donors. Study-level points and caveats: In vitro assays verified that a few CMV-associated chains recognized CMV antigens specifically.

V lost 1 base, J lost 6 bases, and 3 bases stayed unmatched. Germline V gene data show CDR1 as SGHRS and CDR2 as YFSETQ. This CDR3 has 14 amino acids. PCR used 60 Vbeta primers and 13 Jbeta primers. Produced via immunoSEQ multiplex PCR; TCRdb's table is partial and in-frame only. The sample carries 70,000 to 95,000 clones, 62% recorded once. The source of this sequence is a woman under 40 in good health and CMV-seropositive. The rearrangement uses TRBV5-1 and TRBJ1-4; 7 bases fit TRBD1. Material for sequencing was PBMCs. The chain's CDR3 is CASSLTGADEKLFF. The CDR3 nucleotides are TGCGCCAGCAGCTTGACAGGGGCGGATGAAAAACTGTTTTTT. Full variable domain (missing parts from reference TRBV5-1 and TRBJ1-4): KAGVTQTPRYLIKTRGQQVTLSCSPISGHRSVSWYQQTPGQGLQFLFEYFSETQRNKGNFPGRFSGRQFSNSRSEMNVSTLELGDSALYLCASSLTGADEKLFFGSGTQLSVL.